This entry features one T cell receptor (beta chain) sequence. The specificity of this receptor is unknown. The record has no base qualities; no much larger clone is one base away. These data come from a study of intratumoral heterogeneity in liver cancer. Concerning the study at large: Across the full approximately 15-patient cohort, most patients were male and a median age of approximately 63 years was recorded. The full cohort included 71 multiregional samples from around 14 HCC patients, consisting of 50 or so tumoral regions and some 20 adjacent nontumoral regions. RNA-seq, DNA sequencing, TCR-seq and SNP array data from multiple regions of hepatocellular carcinoma specimens were combined in the study to investigate intratumor heterogeneity. Results the study describes overall, beyond this receptor: A relatively low patient number and under-sampled tumor-infiltrating lymphocyte representation were acknowledged by the authors as limitations.

Every patient had early-stage hepatocellular carcinoma and went to surgical resection without receiving any prior therapy. The sampled areas showed no macroscopic signs of necrosis or hemorrhage. Multiple regions from a couple of patients were subjected to TCR sequencing (ImmunoSeq). Frozen resection tissue samples were collected at least 1 cm apart from each other. The N label marked samples taken from nontumoral liver tissue adjacent to the tumor. The DNeasy blood and tissue kit was used to extract genomic DNA from bulk tissue. Using the immunoSEQ assay, the TCR beta chain CDR3 regions were sequenced from genomic DNA. Rearranged VDJ segments were amplified with primers that anneal to V and J segments. The authors' analysis ran thus. The ImmunoSeq Analyzer software was used to calculate clonality and richness metrics. Clones with differential abundance between regions were identified with Fisher's exact test combined with a beta-binomial method for additional stringency. This is the immuneACCESS table as TCRdb keeps it, with only in-frame sequences that have V and J called. A part of the clones is gone; compared with another copy, unresolved V genes explain less than half, and the rest is unexplained. V and J calls plus clone size are reproduced from that table; the DNA served to infer D and trimming. Present in this sample are about 20,000 clones, roughly 73% of which were seen just once. The ten most abundant clones make up about 18% of the sample.

The CDR3 spans 12 residues, from the cysteine through the phenylalanine. Only CDR3 DNA is held: 36 bases, read in frame from base 1. The CDR1 and CDR2 encoded by the germline V gene are SGHRS and YFSETQ. Trimming at the junction amounts to 4 bases on V and 4 bases on J, and the germline ends lie 8 bases apart. Sequenced here: tumor-adjacent normal tissue, sampled before any cancer treatment. This TCR came from a woman in her 70s with hepatocellular carcinoma. This receptor chain uses TRBV5-1 and TRBJ1-2; the D gene assignment is ambiguous. The CDR3 has the sequence CASSPGPYGYTF. The DNA reads as follows: TGCGCCAGCAGCCCTGGGCCCTATGGCTACACCTTC.